Presented here are 13 T cell receptor beta chains from one specimen sequenced in a study of T cells in Graves' hyperthyroidism and ophthalmopathy. RNA transcripts yielded amplified TCR beta CDR3 regions. The HTBI primer set was used in a first-round RT-PCR of the TCR CDR3. MiXCR was run by TCRdb on the multiplex PCR reads, yielding one entry per CDR3 protein. The sample contains fewer than 350,000 distinct CDR3 sequences, roughly 18% of which appear only once. Sequencing was done on a sample of blood. The receptors originated from a woman aged 45 to 65 with Graves' hyperthyroidism.

This clonotype was detected only a few times. This chain connects TRBV6-1 to TRBJ2-2, with D uncertain. This CDR3 spans 13 amino acids. V was pared by 6 bases and J by 1 base, with 6 bases between. The germline V gene encodes CDR1 MNHNS and CDR2 SASEGT. The CDR3 nucleotides read TGTGCCAGCAGCCAGGTGAACACCGGGGAGCTGTTTTTT. Amino acids: CASSQVNTGELFF.

The table lists this clonotype with many counts. The V and J genes are TRBV29-1 and TRBJ2-7; 9 bases are a match to TRBD1. J gave up 5 bases and V 6 bases, and 5 bases lay outside the gene matches. Germline V gene data show CDR1 as SQVTM and CDR2 as ANQGSEA. The CDR3 contains 12 residues. The CDR3 spells CSVGTGRDEQYF. CDR3 DNA: TGCAGCGTCGGGACAGGGAGAGACGAGCAGTACTTC.

This chain connects TRBV4-1 to TRBJ1-1; the match to TRBD1 covers 7 bases. The V gene's germline CDR1 is MGHRA and CDR2 YSYEKL. V shed 2 bases, J shed 0 bases, and the junction held 12 bases outside the gene matches. CDR3 length: 18 residues. The CDR3 coding sequence is TGCGCCAGCAGCCAATATGTTGGGACAGTGGGCCTGAACACTGAAGCTTTCTTT. Its translation: CASSQYVGTVGLNTEAFF.

The gene calls are TRBV7-6 and TRBJ2-1; 8 positions agree with TRBD1. CDR3 length: 13 residues. V shed 5 bases, J shed 11 bases, and the junction held 8 bases outside the gene matches. The V gene's germline CDR1 is SGHVS and CDR2 FNYEAQ. CDR3 sequence: CASSPDREPQQFF. CDR3 nucleotide sequence: TGTGCCAGCAGCCCGGACAGGGAGCCTCAGCAGTTCTTC.

This clonotype was counted ten times or more. This chain joins TRBV3-1 and TRBJ2-2, with 9 bases aligning to TRBD1. V lost 8 bases to trimming and J lost 3 bases; unmatched junction nucleotides: 4. Germline V gene lookup returns CDR1 LGHDT and CDR2 YNNKEL (reference sequence). This CDR3 spans 14 amino acids. CDR3: CASRDRGDTGELFF. The CDR3, as DNA: TGTGCCAGCCGAGACAGGGGGGACACCGGGGAGCTGTTTTTT.

As DNA, the CDR3 is TGCGCCAGCAGTGACAGCCGGGGCTCAGATACGCAGTATTTT. Translation gives CASSDSRGSDTQYF. The V call is TRBV10-2, the J call TRBJ2-3; possibly TRBD1 or TRBD2 for D (5 bases each). Deletions cut 3 bases from V and 4 bases from J, with 11 bases between. The germline gives CDR1 WSHSY, CDR2 SAAADI. This CDR3 region has 14 residues.

V and J are TRBV6-5 and TRBJ1-2, with 7 positions matching TRBD1. The V gene end was trimmed by 1 base and the J gene end by 4 bases; junction bases not matched to a gene: 9. The germline CDR1 and CDR2 sequences are MNHEY and SVGAGI. The CDR3 runs to 16 residues. CDR3 DNA: TGTGCCAGCAGTTACTTCGGACAGGCACCGGGCTATGGCTACACCTTC. It codes for CASSYFGQAPGYGYTF.

The chain links TRBV10-3 to TRBJ2-1, with D unclear. This CDR3 has 13 amino acids. Germline V gene lookup returns CDR1 ENHRY and CDR2 SYGVKD. V was pared by 2 bases and J by 3 bases, with 5 bases between. CDR3 in amino acids: CAISEENYNEQFF. CDR3 nucleotides: TGTGCCATCAGTGAGGAGAACTACAATGAGCAGTTCTTC.

This clonotype was found a few times. The chain carries TRBV30 and TRBJ2-2; possibly TRBD2 for D (5 bases). The CDR3 runs 15 residues. Germline values: CDR1 GTSNPN, CDR2 SVGIG (reference sequence). V lost 0 bases, J lost 3 bases, and 11 bases lay in between. The DNA for the CDR3 is TGTGCCTGGAGTGTACTAGTTTGGGACACCGGGGAGCTGTTTTTT. It codes for CAWSVLVWDTGELFF.

This clonotype was counted ten times or more. CDR3 DNA: TGTGCCAGCAGCTTAATGGATTCACCCCTCCACTTT. Translated: CASSLMDSPLHF. The chain links TRBV7-9 to TRBJ1-6; D gene uncertain. Germline CDR1 and CDR2: SEHNR and FQNEAQ (reference sequence). This CDR3 has 12 amino acids. V was pared by 2 bases and J by 8 bases, with 4 bases between. The variable domain in full, with the rest retrieved from reference TRBV7-9 and TRBJ1-6, is DTGVSQNPRHKITKRGQNVTFRCDPISEHNRLYWYRQTLGQGPEFLTYFQNEAQLEKSRLLSDRFSAERPKGSFSTLEIQRTEQGDSAMYLCASSLMDSPLHFGNGTRLTVT.

This clonotype was counted ten times or more. The rearrangement links TRBV5-1 to TRBJ1-2; 7 bases are a match to TRBD1. Trimming at V came to 6 bases and at J to 4 bases, leaving 9 bases not matched to a gene. The germline CDR1 and CDR2 sequences are SGHRS and YFSETQ. CDR3 length equals 14 residues. CDR3 sequence reads: CASTKEGALYGYTF. CDR3 nucleotide sequence: TGCGCCAGCACCAAGGAGGGGGCCCTCTATGGCTACACCTTC. The variable domain in full, with the rest retrieved from reference TRBV5-1 and TRBJ1-2, is KAGVTQTPRYLIKTRGQQVTLSCSPISGHRSVSWYQQTPGQGLQFLFEYFSETQRNKGNFPGRFSGRQFSNSRSEMNVSTLELGDSALYLCASTKEGALYGYTFGSGTRLTVV.

This clonotype was seen many times. CDR3 protein: CASSWGTATYNEQFF. The CDR3 DNA reads TGTGCCAGCAGTTGGGGGACAGCGACTTACAATGAGCAGTTCTTC. The chain couples TRBV6-1 to TRBJ2-1, with 7 bases lining up with TRBD1. The CDR3 is made up of 15 amino acids. Germline CDR1 and CDR2: MNHNS and SASEGT. With 5 bases clipped from V and 4 bases from J, the junction kept 8 bases outside the gene matches.

The table lists this clonotype with many counts. The chain carries TRBV10-1 and TRBJ2-3; TRBD2 agrees at 9 bases. The length of the CDR3 is 15 residues. Germline CDR1 and CDR2: WNHNN and SYGVQD (reference sequence). The ends lost 3 bases at V and 5 bases at J; junction bases unmatched: 6. CDR3 in amino acids: CASSDSSGGLDTQYF. The CDR3 nucleotides read TGCGCCAGCAGTGATTCGAGCGGGGGGTTAGATACGCAGTATTTT.